This TCR beta chain was recorded in a study of CD8 T cells in ankylosing spondylitis. Study findings and constraints: Reported data indicate significant enrichment of disease-linked clones within matched ankylosing spondylitis synovial fluid. Apparently characteristic of ankylosing spondylitis blood was a TCR beta motif (fewer than 10 highly homologous variants).

This clonotype has just a few counts. The antigen is undetermined. V dropped 0 bases and J dropped 5 bases, with 13 bases sitting between them. This CDR3 contains 15 residues. The germline gives CDR1 MNHEY, CDR2 SMNVEV (reference sequence). Each CDR3 protein gets one entry after TCRdb re-called the 5' RACE reads with MiXCR. The sample records 220,000 or so distinct CDR3 sequences, around 20% being singletons. Source material: blood, either unsorted or a sorted T cell fraction (not recorded which). The TCR was taken from a male donor with ankylosing spondylitis. The rearrangement joins TRBV27 to TRBJ1-1; D possibly corresponds to TRBD1 (6 bases). Here the CDR3 reads CASSLSMGAHTEAFF. The CDR3 DNA reads TGTGCCAGCAGTTTATCAATGGGGGCTCATACTGAAGCTTTCTTT.